A selection of T cell receptor beta chains follows, all from one sample in a study of shared clonotypes between healthy human individuals. The method was immunoSEQ multiplex PCR; TCRdb's version includes in-frame clones alone and lacks a portion of them. The data hold 2.3 million or so clones, with 93% observed a single time. The sample comprised naive CD4+ T cells from PBMCs. Receptors originate from a man aged 18 to 29 in good health. Some clones in this sample may be carry-over from other donors' samples. Both conserved end residues are part of each CDR3. D genes are given only for firm matches. Some rows mark clone size as missing; the rest say once, few, many or name a class of expanded clone.

V gene	J gene	clone size	D gene	CDR3 DNA	CDR3 protein
TRBV9	TRBJ1-1	NA	TRBD1	TGTGCCAGCAGCGTAGAGGGACAGGGTAAAGCTTTCTTT	CASSVEGQGKAFF
TRBV30	TRBJ1-5	NA	NA	TGTGCCTGGAGTTGGAGCCTCAATCAGCCCCAGCATTTT	CAWSWSLNQPQHF
TRBV11-3	TRBJ2-1	NA	NA	TGTGCCAGCAGCTTTAGTCGCAATGAGCAGTTCTTC	CASSFSRNEQFF
TRBV6-5	TRBJ2-3	NA	TRBD1	TGTGCCAGCAGAGTGGACAGGGGCACAGATACGCAGTATTTT	CASRVDRGTDTQYF
TRBV5-1	TRBJ2-6	once	NA	TGCGCCAGCAGCTCCGGGGTCTCCCCTACGACTGGGGCCAACGTCCTGACTTTC	CASSSGVSPTTGANVLTF
TRBV11-1	TRBJ2-7	NA	TRBD1	TGTGCCAGCAGCTCCTGGGGAACAGGGGCTTCCTACGAGCAGTACTTC	CASSSWGTGASYEQYF
TRBV4-1	TRBJ2-7	few	TRBD2	TGCGCCAGCAGCCAAGATCTGCGGGAGTGGCAGTACTTC	CASSQDLREWQYF
TRBV27	TRBJ2-7	NA	NA	TGTGCCAGCAGTTTAAGGGGGGGCCCCTACGAGCAGTACTTC	CASSLRGGPYEQYF
TRBV7-3	TRBJ1-5	NA	NA	TGTGCCAGCAGCCCAGAGCTAGGGGGGGATAGCAATCAGCCCCAGCATTTT	CASSPELGGDSNQPQHF
TRBV28	TRBJ1-3	NA	TRBD1	TGTGCCAGCAGTCAACGGACAGGGCTCGGAAACACCATATATTTT	CASSQRTGLGNTIYF
TRBV11-2	TRBJ1-2	once	NA	TGTGCCAGCAGCCGGGTCCCCGGAAGAGGCTACACCTTC	CASSRVPGRGYTF
TRBV10-1	TRBJ2-7	NA	TRBD1	TGCGCCAGCAGTGACCAAGCCGGGACAGCCTACGAGCAGTACTTC	CASSDQAGTAYEQYF
TRBV18	TRBJ2-3	NA	TRBD1	TGTGCCAGCTCAAGGTACAGGGGACGCACAGATACGCAGTATTTT	CASSRYRGRTDTQYF
TRBV19	TRBJ2-5	NA	NA	TGTGCCAGTAGTATTCATCCAGGGGAACAAGAGACCCAGTACTTC	CASSIHPGEQETQYF
TRBV11-1	TRBJ2-5	once	NA	TGTGCCAGCAGCTTAGGGAGGGGGCCCCAAGAGACCCAGTACTTC	CASSLGRGPQETQYF
TRBV2	TRBJ2-1	once	NA	TGTGCCAGCAGTGCTTTACATTACAGAAACAATGAGCAGTTCTTC	CASSALHYRNNEQFF
TRBV5-1	TRBJ2-7	once	NA	TGCGCCAGCAGCCCCGGCGGGCGGGGCGGCAGCTTCTACGAGCAGTACTTC	CASSPGGRGGSFYEQYF
TRBV7-6	TRBJ1-2	once	NA	TGTGCCAGCAGCGCAACACTCCTCCAAGGCTACACCTTC	CASSATLLQGYTF